This T cell receptor (beta chain) stems from a study of T cell responses to AZD1222 COVID-19 vaccine. Whole-study results and caveats: The sample set comprised mostly white British donors with more females, and clonal diversity was possibly underestimated. A rise in Spike-specific TCR breadth and depth followed two AZD1222 doses. The repertoires were collected only after the peak T cell response.

Germline CDR1 ENHRY, CDR2 SYGVKD. The CDR3 has 15 residues. J gave up 3 bases and V 10 bases, and 13 bases lay outside the gene matches. Only in-frame clones appear in the TCRdb table, and some are missing; sequencing was by immunoSEQ multiplex PCR. Counted here are about 120,000 clones, roughly 91% occurring once; the ten biggest clones make up 5%. Note on this clone: What it binds is unknown.

Pooling covered second doses at about 4 or about 12 weeks. This receptor was obtained from an adult who received the AZD1222 COVID-19 vaccine. Sequenced material: peripheral blood, taken 28 days after the second AZD1222 dose. V and J are TRBV10-3 and TRBJ1-2; the match to TRBD1 covers 8 bases. In DNA form, the CDR3 reads TGTGCCACCACAGCCCCGACAGGGGAGGACTATGGCTACACCTTC. Translating gives CATTAPTGEDYGYTF.